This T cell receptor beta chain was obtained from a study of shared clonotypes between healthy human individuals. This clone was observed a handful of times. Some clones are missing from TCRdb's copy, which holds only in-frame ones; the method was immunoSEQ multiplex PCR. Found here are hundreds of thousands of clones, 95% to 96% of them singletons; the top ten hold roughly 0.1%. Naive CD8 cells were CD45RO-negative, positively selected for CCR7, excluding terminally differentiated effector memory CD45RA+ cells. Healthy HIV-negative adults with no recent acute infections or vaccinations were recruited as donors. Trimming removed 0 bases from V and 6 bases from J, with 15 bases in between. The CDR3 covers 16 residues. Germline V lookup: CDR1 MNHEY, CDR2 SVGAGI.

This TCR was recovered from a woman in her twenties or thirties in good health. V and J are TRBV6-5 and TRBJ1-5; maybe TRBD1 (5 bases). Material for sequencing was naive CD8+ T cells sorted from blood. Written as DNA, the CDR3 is TGTGCCAGCAGTTACTCGCAAGGGGAGTCGGGTCAGCCCCAGCATTTT. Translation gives CASSYSQGESGQPQHF.